Listed below are T cell receptor beta chains from one sample, sequenced in a study of T cells in Graves' hyperthyroidism and ophthalmopathy. TCRdb independently ran MiXCR on the multiplex PCR reads; one entry per CDR3 protein. Of some 270,000 distinct CDR3 sequences in the sample, approximately 25% were seen once. Sequencing was performed on blood. The receptors were sampled from a woman in her forties with Graves' ophthalmopathy. CDR3s include the opening cysteine and the closing phenylalanine or tryptophan. D genes are given only for firm matches. Not all rows give a size; the values are once, few, many and, for expanded clones, a class.

size,D,J,V,CDR3,DNA
many,NA,TRBJ2-2,TRBV28,CASSQPVNTGELFF,TGTGCCAGCAGTCAACCAGTGAACACCGGGGAGCTGTTTTTT
many,NA,TRBJ2-4,TRBV2,CASRGWTANNNIQYF,TGTGCCAGCCGGGGCTGGACAGCCAACAACAACATTCAGTACTTC
many,NA,TRBJ1-5,TRBV2,CASKYGFNQPQHF,TGTGCCAGCAAGTACGGATTCAATCAGCCCCAGCATTTT
NA,NA,TRBJ2-5,TRBV12-3/TRBV12-4,CASSPDNTVAETQYF,TGTGCCAGCAGTCCCGATAACACGGTTGCGGAGACCCAGTACTTC
many,TRBD2,TRBJ2-7,TRBV6-5,CASSYAGGPQIYEQYF,TGTGCCAGCAGTTACGCGGGAGGGCCCCAGATTTACGAGCAGTACTTC
many,TRBD1,TRBJ2-7,TRBV11-2,CASSTNLGQGYEQYF,TGTGCCAGCAGCACGAACCTTGGACAGGGTTACGAGCAGTACTTC
NA,NA,TRBJ1-3,TRBV15,CATSRDLTSGNTIYF,TGTGCCACCAGCAGAGATCTAACATCTGGAAACACCATATATTTT
many,TRBD1,TRBJ2-6,TRBV4-2,CASSPTGTGGSGANVLTF,TGTGCCAGCAGCCCGACCGGGACAGGGGGCTCTGGGGCCAACGTCCTGACTTTC
NA,NA,TRBJ1-1,TRBV6-1,CASSPRFRETEAFF,TGTGCCAGCAGTCCGCGTTTTAGGGAAACTGAAGCTTTCTTT
many,NA,TRBJ2-3,TRBV12-3/TRBV12-4,CASTGPSTDTQYF,TGTGCCAGTACAGGGCCTAGCACAGATACGCAGTATTTT
many,TRBD1,TRBJ1-1,TRBV28,CASRSGQGIGAFF,TGTGCCAGCAGGAGCGGACAGGGGATCGGAGCTTTCTTT
NA,NA,TRBJ2-2,TRBV15,CATSRVRGTGELFF,TGTGCCACCAGCAGAGTAAGAGGGACCGGGGAGCTGTTTTTT
few,NA,TRBJ2-7,TRBV20-1,CSARAVFYEQYF,TGCAGTGCTAGAGCTGTTTTCTACGAGCAGTACTTC
NA,TRBD2,TRBJ2-7,TRBV6-5,CASSYTTSESYEQYF,TGTGCCAGCAGTTACACGACTAGCGAGTCCTACGAGCAGTACTTC
few,NA,TRBJ1-5,TRBV6-1,CASRAWRQPQHF,TGTGCCAGCAGAGCATGGCGTCAGCCCCAGCATTTT
many,TRBD2,TRBJ2-7,TRBV4-1,CASSPLPIAGDGEQYF,TGCGCCAGCAGCCCCCTCCCGATAGCGGGAGACGGCGAGCAGTACTTC
NA,NA,TRBJ2-2,TRBV24-1,CATSDAGITNTGELFF,TGTGCCACCAGTGACGCGGGAATAACGAACACCGGGGAGCTGTTTTTT
NA,TRBD1,TRBJ1-5,TRBV6-1,CASSRDSQRPQHF,TGTGCCAGCAGTCGGGACAGTCAACGGCCCCAGCATTTT
many,NA,TRBJ2-3,TRBV12-3/TRBV12-4,CASSLGQEGPDTQYF,TGTGCCAGCAGTTTAGGGCAGGAGGGTCCAGATACGCAGTATTTT
NA,NA,TRBJ2-7,TRBV2,CASSEEVEFYEQYF,TGTGCCAGCAGTGAGGAAGTGGAATTCTACGAGCAGTACTTC
many,NA,TRBJ2-7,TRBV20-1,CSARAEGPDEQYF,TGCAGTGCTAGGGCGGAGGGCCCCGACGAGCAGTACTTC
many,NA,TRBJ2-5,TRBV5-5,CASSLAKETQYF,TGTGCCAGCAGCTTGGCCAAAGAGACCCAGTACTTC
many,TRBD2,TRBJ2-7,TRBV3-1,CASSQRNLLAATYEQYF,TGTGCCAGCAGCCAACGAAACTTACTAGCGGCAACCTACGAGCAGTACTTC
NA,TRBD1,TRBJ1-5,TRBV12-3/TRBV12-4,CASSFGQGHQPQHF,TGTGCCAGCAGTTTTGGACAGGGGCATCAGCCCCAGCATTTT
many,NA,TRBJ1-5,TRBV14,CASSQGAHQPQHF,TGTGCCAGCAGCCAAGGGGCACATCAGCCCCAGCATTTT
NA,NA,TRBJ1-2,TRBV7-8,CASSPRANNYGYTF,TGTGCCAGCAGCCCAAGGGCTAATAACTATGGCTACACCTTC
many,TRBD2,TRBJ2-5,TRBV7-6,CASSLRTSGLQETQYF,TGTGCCAGCAGCTTAAGGACTAGCGGACTTCAAGAGACCCAGTACTTC
few,TRBD1,TRBJ1-5,TRBV20-1,CSAGDRAVGNQPQHF,TGCAGTGCCGGGGACAGGGCGGTCGGCAATCAGCCCCAGCATTTT
many,NA,TRBJ2-4,TRBV30,CAWSVGLGAKNIQYF,TGTGCCTGGAGTGTAGGTCTGGGAGCCAAAAACATTCAGTACTTC
NA,TRBD1,TRBJ2-5,TRBV6-5,CASSYRGTGVETQYF,TGTGCCAGCAGTTACCGCGGGACAGGGGTAGAGACCCAGTACTTC
many,TRBD1,TRBJ1-1,TRBV2,CASSVQGATTEAFF,TGTGCCAGCAGTGTTCAGGGGGCGACCACTGAAGCTTTCTTT
NA,NA,TRBJ1-2,TRBV12-3/TRBV12-4,CASSLIREANYGYTF,TGTGCCAGCAGTTTGATAAGGGAAGCTAACTATGGCTACACCTTC
NA,NA,TRBJ2-7,TRBV12-3/TRBV12-4,CASTPTNRNAINYEQYF,TGTGCCAGCACCCCAACGAACCGGAACGCGATTAACTACGAGCAGTACTTC
many,TRBD1,TRBJ2-7,TRBV6-5,CASSGQSEQYF,TGTGCCAGTTCGGGACAGTCCGAGCAGTACTTC
many,NA,TRBJ1-2,TRBV28,CASSTPAIGGYTF,TGTGCCAGCAGCACACCCGCCATAGGTGGCTACACCTTC
many,TRBD2,TRBJ2-7,TRBV28,CASSFGLVGEVKDREQYF,TGTGCCAGCAGTTTTGGACTAGTCGGGGAGGTGAAGGACCGCGAGCAGTACTTC
many,NA,TRBJ1-5,TRBV6-1,CASTYGAGPVDQPQHF,TGTGCCAGCACCTACGGGGCAGGGCCGGTCGATCAGCCCCAGCATTTT
many,NA,TRBJ2-5,TRBV7-9,CASSLQGNQETQYF,TGTGCCAGCAGCTTACAGGGGAACCAAGAGACCCAGTACTTC
many,NA,TRBJ1-1,TRBV5-1,CASSLVLDTEAFF,TGCGCCAGCAGCTTGGTCCTGGACACTGAAGCTTTCTTT
NA,NA,TRBJ2-7,TRBV12-3/TRBV12-4,CASSFSGVQYF,TGTGCCAGCAGTTTCTCGGGGGTGCAGTACTTC
NA,NA,TRBJ2-5,TRBV28,CARSSPTVQTQYF,TGTGCCAGAAGTTCCCCGACAGTCCAGACACAGTACTTC
few,TRBD2,TRBJ2-5,TRBV6-2/TRBV6-3,CASSPRLAVQETQYF,TGTGCCAGCAGTCCTCGACTAGCGGTGCAAGAGACCCAGTACTTC
many,TRBD1,TRBJ1-2,TRBV10-3,CATRTGGSYGYTF,TGTGCCACCCGGACAGGGGGCAGCTATGGCTACACCTTC
NA,TRBD1,TRBJ2-5,TRBV12-5,CASGLAIRGETQYF,TGTGCTAGTGGTTTGGCCATCAGGGGGGAGACCCAGTACTTC
many,NA,TRBJ2-5,TRBV12-3/TRBV12-4,CASSWAVETQYF,TGTGCCAGCAGTTGGGCAGTCGAGACCCAGTACTTC
NA,NA,TRBJ2-1,TRBV6-2/TRBV6-3,CASRPFSGSSYNEQFF,TGTGCCAGCAGACCGTTCAGCGGAAGCTCCTACAATGAGCAGTTCTTC
many,NA,TRBJ1-1,TRBV29-1,CSVEGGADTEAFF,TGCAGCGTTGAGGGGGGGGCCGACACTGAAGCTTTCTTT
NA,NA,TRBJ1-2,TRBV15,CATSRDLDSGVAGYTF,TGTGCCACCAGCAGAGATCTAGACTCGGGAGTGGCTGGCTACACCTTC
many,TRBD1,TRBJ1-5,TRBV12-3/TRBV12-4,CASRTGSQPQHF,TGTGCCAGCAGGACAGGGAGTCAGCCCCAGCATTTT
NA,TRBD1,TRBJ2-7,TRBV28,CASSPWDRGSEQYF,TGTGCCAGCAGCCCTTGGGACAGGGGATCCGAGCAGTACTTC
once,TRBD2,TRBJ2-7,TRBV20-1,CSASDSGTSYEQYF,TGCAGTGCTAGTGATAGCGGGACCTCCTACGAGCAGTACTTC
NA,NA,TRBJ1-5,TRBV28,CAIQRQAYSNQPQHF,TGTGCCATCCAGAGACAAGCTTATAGCAATCAGCCCCAGCATTTT
once,NA,TRBJ1-5,TRBV19,CASSIGHVNQPQHF,TGTGCCAGTAGTATAGGACATGTCAATCAGCCCCAGCATTTT
NA,NA,TRBJ2-7,TRBV15,CATSRDGGGHEQYF,TGTGCCACCAGCAGAGACGGAGGGGGCCACGAGCAGTACTTC
many,NA,TRBJ2-7,TRBV10-3,CAISEDNSYEQYF,TGTGCCATCAGTGAAGACAACTCCTACGAGCAGTACTTC